This T cell receptor (beta chain) was captured by sequencing in a study of siplizumab effects on memory and regulatory T cells. Sequencing used immunoSEQ multiplex PCR; TCRdb keeps in-frame clones, though not all of them. This repertoire shows roughly 93,000 clones, roughly 94% found once; its top ten account for about 1.2%. Study results and caveats: It seemed that naive T cells were more diverse than memory cells and were major contributors to the alloresponse.

On this clone: What it binds is not known.

The sequence was collected from a human donor in good health. Source material: non-Treg CD4+ T cells sorted from blood.

CDR3 nucleotide sequence: TGCGCCAGCCGGGACCGTTATGAAGATGGCTACACCTTC. This encodes CASRDRYEDGYTF. The rearrangement uses TRBV5-1 and TRBJ1-2, with a tentative D call TRBD1 (5 bases). V gave up 7 bases and J gave up 6 bases, with 16 bases separating them. Germline V CDR1 and CDR2: SGHRS, YFSETQ. The CDR3 runs 13 residues.